The clone carrying this T cell receptor beta chain was counted at least ten times. Its target is unknown. The CDR3 loop spans 15 amino acids. Germline CDR1 is SGHRS and CDR2 is YFSETQ. Trimming removed 5 bases from V and 5 bases from J; junction bases left unmatched: 13. The data were obtained in a study of T cells in Graves' hyperthyroidism and ophthalmopathy. From RNA transcripts, TCR beta CDR3 regions were amplified. HTBI primers drove first-round RT-PCR of the TCR CDR3. TCRdb used MiXCR to reprocess the multiplex PCR reads, holding one entry per CDR3 protein. This sample yields over 300,000 distinct CDR3 sequences, of which approximately 15% are seen a single time; about 10% belongs to the top ten. Study-wide results and limits: Most clonotypes expanded in thyroid above 0.001 were likewise present in blood.

V is TRBV5-1 and J is TRBJ2-7; 7 positions match TRBD1. The TCR was taken from a woman in her fifties or sixties with Graves' hyperthyroidism. Specimen: blood. The CDR3 sequence is CASRRIGTVRNEQYF. As DNA, the CDR3 is TGCGCCAGCAGGCGTATCGGGACAGTTCGGAACGAGCAGTACTTC.